This T cell receptor (beta chain) was documented in a study of cytomegalovirus exposure and HLA in healthy donors. The CDR3 extends over 14 amino acids. Germline CDR1 reads MNHNY; CDR2 reads SVGAGI (reference sequence). V lost 6 bases, J lost 8 bases, and 9 bases stayed unmatched. Here immunoSEQ multiplex PCR was the method, and the copy in TCRdb shows in-frame clones only, minus some. The sample records roughly 280,000 clones, 86% being singletons. The sample was PBMCs. J is TRBJ1-4 and V is TRBV6-6; 7 positions match TRBD1. The receptor was isolated from a woman between 18 and 30 years old in good health and CMV-seronegative. The chain's CDR3 is CASRPSTGNEKLFF. The DNA of the CDR3 is TGTGCCAGCAGACCATCGACAGGGAACGAAAAACTGTTTTTT.